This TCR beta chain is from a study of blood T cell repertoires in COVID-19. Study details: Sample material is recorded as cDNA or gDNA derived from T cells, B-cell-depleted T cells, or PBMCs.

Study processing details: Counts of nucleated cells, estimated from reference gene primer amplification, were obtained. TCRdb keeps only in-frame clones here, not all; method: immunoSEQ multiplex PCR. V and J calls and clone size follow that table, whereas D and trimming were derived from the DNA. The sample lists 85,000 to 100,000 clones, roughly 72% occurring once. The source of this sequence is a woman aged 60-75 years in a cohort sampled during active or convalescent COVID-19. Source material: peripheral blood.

As DNA, the CDR3 is TGCGCCAGCAGCTTACAGGGGGACCCTAACTATGGCTACACCTTC. It yields the protein CASSLQGDPNYGYTF. The chain employs TRBV5-1 and TRBJ1-2; 8 bases align to TRBD1. Per the germline V gene, CDR1 is SGHRS and CDR2 is YFSETQ. V lost 2 bases and J lost 0; bases outside the gene matches: 3. This CDR3 has 15 amino acids.